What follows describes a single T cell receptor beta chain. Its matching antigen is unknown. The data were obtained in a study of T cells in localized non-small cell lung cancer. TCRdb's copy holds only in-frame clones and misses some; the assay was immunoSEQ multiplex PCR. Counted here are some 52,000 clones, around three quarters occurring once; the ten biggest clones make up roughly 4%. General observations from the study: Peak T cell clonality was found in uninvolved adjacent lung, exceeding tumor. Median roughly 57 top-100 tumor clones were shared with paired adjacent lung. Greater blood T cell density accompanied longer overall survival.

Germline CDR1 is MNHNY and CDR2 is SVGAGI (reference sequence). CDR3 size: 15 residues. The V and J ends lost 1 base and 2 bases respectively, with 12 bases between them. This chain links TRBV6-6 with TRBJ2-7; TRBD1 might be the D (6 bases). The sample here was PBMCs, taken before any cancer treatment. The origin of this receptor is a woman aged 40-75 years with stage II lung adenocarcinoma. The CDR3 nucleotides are TGTGCCAGCAGTTACTTCACAGGGCCTCCCTACGAGCAGTACTTC. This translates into CASSYFTGPPYEQYF.